This entry describes one TCR beta chain. Its antigen is undetermined. These data come from a study of T cells in localized non-small cell lung cancer. Study-level results: Adjacent lung exhibited a median of 57 among the 100 most abundant tumor clones. The study linked higher blood T cell density to longer overall survival. In uninvolved adjacent lung, T cell clonality reached its highest value, exceeding tumor.

The protocol was immunoSEQ multiplex PCR, while the TCRdb copy is restricted to in-frame clones and leaves out a portion. The sample contains tens of thousands of clones, approximately 90% of which appear only once. Trimming shortened V by 3 bases and J by 0 bases, and 11 bases separated the two germline ends. Germline CDR1 and CDR2: SGHAT and FQNNGV. This CDR3 region has 15 residues. The specimen was peripheral blood, collected before any cancer treatment. This sequence joins TRBV11-2 and TRBJ1-2; tentative D call: TRBD1 (6 bases). The TCR comes from a man aged 35 to 69 with stage I squamous cell lung carcinoma. The DNA for the CDR3 is TGTGCCAGCAGCTTGGAGGGGGGACCTAACTATGGCTACACCTTC. Amino acids: CASSLEGGPNYGYTF.